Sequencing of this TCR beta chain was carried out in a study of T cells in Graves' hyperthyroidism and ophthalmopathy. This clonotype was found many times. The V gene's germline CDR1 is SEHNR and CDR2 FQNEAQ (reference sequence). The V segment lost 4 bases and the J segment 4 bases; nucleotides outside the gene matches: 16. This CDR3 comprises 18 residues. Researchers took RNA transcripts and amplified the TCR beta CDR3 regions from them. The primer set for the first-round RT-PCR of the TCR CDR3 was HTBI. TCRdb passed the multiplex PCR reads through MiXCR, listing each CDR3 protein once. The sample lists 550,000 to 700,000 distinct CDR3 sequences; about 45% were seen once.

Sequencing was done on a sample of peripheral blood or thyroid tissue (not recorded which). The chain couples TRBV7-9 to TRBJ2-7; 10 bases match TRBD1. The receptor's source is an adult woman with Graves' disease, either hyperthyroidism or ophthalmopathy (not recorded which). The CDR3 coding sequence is TGTGCCAGCAGCTCCGTCCTCCTCCTCGGGACAGGGGTATACGAGCAGTACTTC. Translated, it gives CASSSVLLLGTGVYEQYF.